This TCR beta chain was sequenced in a study of T-cell memory formation after mild COVID-19. Employing constant-segment primers, 5'RACE generated TCR alpha and TCR beta cDNA libraries bearing sample barcodes and UMIs. TCRdb independently ran MiXCR on the 5' RACE reads; one entry per CDR3 protein. Of around 220,000 distinct CDR3 sequences listed, about 17% are singletons. V was clipped by 3 bases and J by 0 bases, with 11 bases between them. This CDR3 has 16 amino acids. The germline gives CDR1 LGHNA, CDR2 YSLEER. About this clonotype itself: No antigen is known for it.

Study-level results: The appearance of some responding clones in pre-infection memory suggested that cross-reactive memory joined.

Sequenced material: PBMCs or a T cell subset sorted from them (not recorded which). The V call is TRBV4-3, the J call TRBJ1-4; D is uncertain. This TCR derives from a man younger than 30 who had mild COVID-19 (a few samples of this study predate the infection). Cell type and time point are not known. The CDR3 spells CASSHIRGATNEKLFF. In DNA form, the CDR3 reads TGCGCCAGCAGCCATATTCGAGGCGCAACTAATGAAAAACTGTTTTTT.